These T cell receptor beta chains were read from a single sample in a study of molecular identifiers for immune sequencing clone quantification. MiXCR, run by TCRdb on the PCR reads, gives a single entry per CDR3 protein. Of under 600,000 distinct CDR3 sequences in the sample, roughly 24% were seen once. The material sequenced was naive CD8+ T cells from blood, with Jurkat cell RNA spiked in. Receptor source: a human donor in good health. Some libraries in this study had Jurkat cell RNA spiked in. CDR3s include the opening cysteine and the closing phenylalanine or tryptophan. The order of the fields is V gene, CDR3 protein.

TRBV6-2/TRBV6-3	CATGEGFNQPQHF
TRBV7-9	CASSSRDNLEQYF
TRBV20-1	CSARDWGSLAEPYEQYF
TRBV5-4	CASSPVTMNTEAFF
TRBV19	CASSIGSRGRYNEQFF
TRBV7-9	CASSLDSRLHGYTF
TRBV9	CASSEWSNTEAFF
TRBV7-6	CASKSHWEGGELFF
TRBV19	CASSIDGTGELFF
TRBV20-1	CSATDWTSGGGFPTDTQYF
TRBV7-9	CASSLGTSGPTHEQYF
TRBV4-1	CASSQDQVTGEQYF
TRBV27	CASGLMPRGPEQYF
TRBV19	CASSFRQSSYEQYF
TRBV7-9	CAGGRGPFGLFF
TRBV6-2/TRBV6-3	CASSGQGFGQPQHF
TRBV5-6	CASSSGLAGEYKTQYF
TRBV29-1	CSVTGQSYEQYF
TRBV20-1	CSVPSNTQYF
TRBV27	CASRGGTKAFF
TRBV18	CASSPTASGYNEQFF
TRBV20-1	CSARDSHRVYGFTF
TRBV29-1	CSVVLSTDTQYF
TRBV4-3	CASSQDPASEGETQYF
TRBV3-1	CASSQNGGGWNEQYF
TRBV29-1	CSVTGGAGEQYF
TRBV6-6	CASSFGTEDSNQPQHF
TRBV27	CASSLARGRGNEQLF
TRBV5-6	CASRDLADTQYF
TRBV30	CACSGTSAGALFF
TRBV19	CASSINGRSYEQYF
TRBV2	CASSERDRVEKLFF
TRBV7-2	CASSQRGSWYEQFF
TRBV7-6	CASSLSGGGSTDTQYF
TRBV5-1	CPSSFGGGASYEQYF
TRBV30	CAVALSSYNEQFF
TRBV4-3	CASSQDSGQLLDEQYF